The rows below give T cell receptor beta chains drawn from one sample of a study of cytomegalovirus exposure and HLA in healthy donors. TCRdb keeps only in-frame clones here, not all; method: immunoSEQ multiplex PCR. The sample contains 160,000 or so clones, around 82% of which appear only once. The sample taken for sequencing was PBMCs. These receptors were collected from a man aged 30 to 39 in good health and CMV-seronegative. Each CDR3 is given with its conserved first and last residue. The D gene is left open where the match is weak. Clone size is shown for a subset of rows, as once, few, many or a class of expanded clone.

size: .
length: 14
J: TRBJ1-2
D: TRBD1
V: TRBV6-5
CDR3: CASSSTGDPYGYTF
DNA: TGTGCCAGCAGTAGTACAGGGGACCCCTATGGCTACACCTTC

size: .
length: 13
J: TRBJ2-7
D: .
V: TRBV6-5
CDR3: CASQQGPTYEQYF
DNA: TGTGCCAGCCAACAGGGACCCACCTACGAGCAGTACTTC

size: .
length: 14
J: TRBJ2-7
D: .
V: TRBV7-2
CDR3: CASSLDRGKYEQYF
DNA: TGTGCCAGCAGCTTAGATCGGGGGAAATACGAGCAGTACTTC

size: few
length: 16
J: TRBJ2-3
D: TRBD2
V: TRBV27
CDR3: CASSFLGTSGADTQYF
DNA: TGTGCCAGCAGTTTTCTTGGGACTAGCGGGGCAGATACGCAGTATTTT

size: .
length: 12
J: TRBJ1-1
D: .
V: TRBV29-1
CDR3: CSVEAGNTEAFF
DNA: TGCAGCGTTGAAGCAGGGAACACTGAAGCTTTCTTT

size: .
length: 17
J: TRBJ2-7
D: TRBD2
V: TRBV28
CDR3: CASSLTLAGGLAYEQYF
DNA: TGTGCCAGCAGTTTGACTCTAGCGGGGGGCCTAGCCTACGAGCAGTACTTC

size: .
length: 15
J: TRBJ2-2
D: .
V: TRBV6-6
CDR3: CASSRDSPNTGELFF
DNA: TGTGCCAGCAGTCGGGACTCCCCGAACACCGGGGAGCTGTTTTTT

size: .
length: 14
J: TRBJ2-1
D: TRBD2
V: TRBV11-3
CDR3: CASSVAGAYNEQFF
DNA: TGTGCCAGCAGTGTAGCGGGAGCCTACAATGAGCAGTTCTTC

size: .
length: 15
J: TRBJ2-2
D: TRBD2
V: TRBV30
CDR3: CAWSGSGRVTGELFF
DNA: TGTGCCTGGAGTGGTAGCGGGAGAGTCACCGGGGAGCTGTTTTTT

size: .
length: 19
J: TRBJ2-3
D: TRBD2
V: TRBV27
CDR3: CASSLGLAGVGLGTDTQYF
DNA: TGTGCCAGCAGTCTCGGACTAGCGGGAGTGGGGTTGGGCACAGATACGCAGTATTTT

size: .
length: 14
J: TRBJ2-7
D: TRBD1
V: TRBV15
CDR3: CATSTTGTSYEQYF
DNA: TGTGCCACCAGCACGACAGGGACCTCCTACGAGCAGTACTTC

size: .
length: 16
J: TRBJ2-1
D: .
V: TRBV5-1
CDR3: CASSLEPGDSYNEQFF
DNA: TGCGCCAGCAGCTTGGAACCGGGAGATTCCTACAATGAGCAGTTCTTC

size: .
length: 19
J: TRBJ2-1
D: .
V: TRBV21-1
CDR3: CASSNMGSPDRHRANEQFF
DNA: TGTGCCAGCAGCAATATGGGGTCCCCTGACAGGCACCGGGCCAATGAGCAGTTCTTC

size: .
length: 14
J: TRBJ1-3
D: TRBD1
V: TRBV12-5
CDR3: CASGQDSSGNTIYF
DNA: TGTGCTTCAGGACAGGACAGCTCTGGAAACACCATATATTTT

size: .
length: 12
J: TRBJ1-1
D: .
V: TRBV30
CDR3: CAGEDRNTEAFF
DNA: TGTGCCGGTGAAGACAGGAACACTGAAGCTTTCTTT

size: .
length: 15
J: TRBJ2-5
D: .
V: TRBV7-2
CDR3: CASSLGFRVKETQYF
DNA: TGTGCCAGCAGCTTAGGTTTCAGGGTAAAAGAGACCCAGTACTTC

size: .
length: 15
J: TRBJ1-6
D: .
V: TRBV9
CDR3: CASSVGGFYNSPLHF
DNA: TGTGCCAGCAGCGTAGGAGGATTCTATAATTCACCCCTCCACTTT

size: .
length: 14
J: TRBJ2-3
D: TRBD1
V: TRBV18
CDR3: CASSRGQDPRTQYF
DNA: TGTGCCAGCTCACGGGGACAGGACCCTCGAACCCAGTATTTT

size: .
length: 14
J: TRBJ1-2
D: .
V: TRBV7-2
CDR3: CASSLGAGQRGYTF
DNA: TGTGCCAGCAGCTTAGGGGCAGGCCAAAGGGGCTACACCTTC

size: few
length: 13
J: TRBJ2-1
D: .
V: TRBV18
CDR3: CASSSGLYNEQFF
DNA: TGTGCCAGCTCATCTGGACTATACAATGAGCAGTTCTTC

size: .
length: 12
J: TRBJ2-7
D: .
V: TRBV28
CDR3: CASSPPGYEQYF
DNA: TGTGCCAGCAGTCCACCAGGATACGAGCAGTACTTC

size: .
length: 14
J: TRBJ2-1
D: TRBD2
V: TRBV7-7
CDR3: CASSQLAGGYEQFF
DNA: TGTGCCAGCAGCCAATTAGCGGGAGGCTATGAGCAGTTCTTC

size: .
length: 14
J: TRBJ1-2
D: TRBD1
V: TRBV27
CDR3: CASSPSGTGVGYTF
DNA: TGTGCCAGCAGCCCTTCTGGGACAGGGGTTGGCTACACCTTC

size: .
length: 15
J: TRBJ2-3
D: TRBD2
V: TRBV5-6
CDR3: CASSRRTSLTDTQYF
DNA: TGTGCCAGCAGTCGACGGACTAGCCTCACAGATACGCAGTATTTT